The clone carrying this TCR beta chain was seen only a few times. Its antigen is undetermined. In TCRdb, the 5' RACE reads were re-called with MiXCR into one record per CDR3 protein. This table holds 75,000 or so distinct CDR3 sequences, under 8.5% found once. These data come from a study of spatial heterogeneity in lung cancer. Study-level findings and limits: Resection saw ubiquitous expanded tumor TCRs appear in blood more than follow-up did.

Time point: sample taken at primary tumor resection. The CDR3 spans 14 residues. The germline V gene encodes CDR1 MNHEY and CDR2 SMNVEV (reference sequence). V shed 6 bases, J shed 8 bases, and the junction held 10 bases outside the gene matches. The chain carries TRBV27 and TRBJ2-1; 7 bases are a match to TRBD2. Here the sequenced sample was PBMCs, taken at surgery. The receptor's source is a male donor with early-stage non-small cell lung cancer. The CDR3 coding sequence is TGTGCCAGCAGCCGCCCGGGGGGTTATGATGAGCAGTTCTTC. It translates to CASSRPGGYDEQFF.